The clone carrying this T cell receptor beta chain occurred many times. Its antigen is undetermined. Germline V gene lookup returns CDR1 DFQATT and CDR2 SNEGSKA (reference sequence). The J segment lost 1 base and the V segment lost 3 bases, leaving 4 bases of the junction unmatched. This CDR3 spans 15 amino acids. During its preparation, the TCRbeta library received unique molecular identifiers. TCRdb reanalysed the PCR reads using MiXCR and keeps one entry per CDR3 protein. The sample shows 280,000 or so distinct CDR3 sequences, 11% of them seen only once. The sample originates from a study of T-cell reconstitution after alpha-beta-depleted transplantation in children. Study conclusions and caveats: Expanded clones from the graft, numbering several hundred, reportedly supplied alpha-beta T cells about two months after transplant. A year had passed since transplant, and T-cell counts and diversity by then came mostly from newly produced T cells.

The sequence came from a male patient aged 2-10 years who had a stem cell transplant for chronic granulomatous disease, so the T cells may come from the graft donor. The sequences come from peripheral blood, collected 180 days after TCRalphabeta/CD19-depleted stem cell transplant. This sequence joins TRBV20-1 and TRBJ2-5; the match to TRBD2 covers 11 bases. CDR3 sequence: CSASNSGRAQETQYF. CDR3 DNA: TGCAGTGCTAGTAATAGCGGGAGGGCCCAAGAGACCCAGTACTTC.